Described below is a single T cell receptor (beta chain) sequence and its context. This sample stems from a study of monozygotic twins with inflammatory bowel disease. Reanalyzing the 5' RACE reads, TCRdb keeps one entry per CDR3 protein, without DNA. The table lists 90,000 to 110,000 distinct CDR3 sequences, with 9.5% to 15% in the top ten. Germline assignment: CDR1 SGHVS and CDR2 FQNEAQ. CDR3 length: 14 amino acids. The source material was blood. This receptor was obtained from a human donor with ulcerative colitis or Crohn's disease, or a healthy co-twin of an affected twin (not recorded which). The chain joins TRBV7-8 to TRBJ2-7; TCRdb's assignment of TRBD1 cannot be checked, as there is no DNA. This chain's CDR3 is CASSPGTGYYEQYF.